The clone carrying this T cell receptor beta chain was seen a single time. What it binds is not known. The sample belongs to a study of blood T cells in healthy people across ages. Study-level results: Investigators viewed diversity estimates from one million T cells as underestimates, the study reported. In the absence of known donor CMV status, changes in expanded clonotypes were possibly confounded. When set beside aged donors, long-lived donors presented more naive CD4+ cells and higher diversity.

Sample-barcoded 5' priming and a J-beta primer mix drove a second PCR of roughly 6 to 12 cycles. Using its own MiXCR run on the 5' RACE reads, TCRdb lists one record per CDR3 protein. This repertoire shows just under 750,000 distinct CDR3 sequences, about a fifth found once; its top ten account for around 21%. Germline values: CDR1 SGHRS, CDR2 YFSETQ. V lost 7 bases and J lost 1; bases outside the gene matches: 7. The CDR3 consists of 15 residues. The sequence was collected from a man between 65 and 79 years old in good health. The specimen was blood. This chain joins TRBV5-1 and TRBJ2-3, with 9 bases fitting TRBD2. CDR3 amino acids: CASGSWTSGTDTQYF. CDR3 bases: TGCGCCAGCGGCTCCTGGACTAGCGGCACAGATACGCAGTATTTT.